This T cell receptor (beta chain) was sequenced in a study of T cell repertoires in cytomegalovirus infection. Study-level information: HLA-B-restricted CMV epitopes that are well studied were used alongside recently identified HLA-C-restricted ones. Study-level findings and limits: The cumulative frequency of public TCR beta families identified carriers of CMV plus the relevant HLA.

TCRdb re-derived calls from the reads in MiXCR, one entry per CDR3 protein. The sample lists hundreds of thousands of distinct CDR3 sequences; approximately 46% were seen once. Trimming took 3 bases from V and 8 from J, leaving 14 bases between them. The CDR3 consists of 14 residues. Germline loops: CDR1 LNHDA, CDR2 SQIVND (reference sequence). To note about this clonotype: Its antigen is still unknown.

The sample was cultured PBMCs, taken from culture after CMV antigen stimulation. This TCR was sampled from a human donor in good health (CMV status not recorded). Some clones in this sample may be carry-over from other donors' samples. This chain links TRBV19 with TRBJ2-1; D is perhaps TRBD2 (5 bases). CDR3 bases: TGTGCCAGTAGTATGACCCTCGGGGTAGATGAGCAGTTCTTC. Protein sequence: CASSMTLGVDEQFF. The whole variable domain, remainder taken from reference TRBV19 and TRBJ2-1, is DGGITQSPKYLFRKEGQNVTLSCEQNLNHDAMYWYRQDPGQGLRLIYYSQIVNDFQKGDIAEGYSVSREKKESFPLTVTSAQKNPTAFYLCASSMTLGVDEQFFGPGTRLTVL.